The 7 T cell receptor beta chains below come from one sample, sequenced in a study of shared clonotypes between healthy human individuals. The table came from immunoSEQ multiplex PCR; TCRdb's copy has only in-frame clones and leaves some out. The sample lists more than 2,000,000 clones, about 92% occurring once. The sequencing input was naive CD4+ T cells from PBMCs. The subset denotes: CD45RA+ positively selected. The receptor set was obtained from a man younger than 35 in good health. Some clones in this sample may be carry-over from other donors' samples.

The chain couples TRBV4-3 to TRBJ2-1; TRBD2 is a possible D gene (6 bases). Trimming cost V 5 bases and J 2 bases, with 13 bases left between them. This CDR3 is built from 15 residues. Germline V gene data show CDR1 as LGHNA and CDR2 as YSLEER. The CDR3, as DNA: TGCGCCAGCAGCGGGAGGACTGGACCCTACAATGAGCAGTTCTTC. Translating it yields CASSGRTGPYNEQFF.

The rearrangement uses TRBV6-5 and TRBJ1-2; possible D gene TRBD1, 5 bases. The V end was cut by 2 bases, the J end by 5 bases, with 15 bases between. This CDR3 spans 15 amino acids. CDR1 is MNHEY and CDR2 is SVGAGI in the germline V gene. CDR3 coding DNA: TGTGCCAGCAGTTACGGACGGACAACTATTTATGGCTACACCTTC. Protein product: CASSYGRTTIYGYTF.

About this clone itself: Other DNA sequences of this sample code for an identical CDR3. V and J are TRBV7-2 and TRBJ2-7; TRBD1 agrees at 8 bases. The CDR3 is 14 amino acids. Germline CDR1 is SGHTA and CDR2 is FQGNSA. Trimming cost V 1 base and J 4 bases; bases outside gene matches: 3. The CDR3 sequence is CASSLVGTGYEQYF. The CDR3 nucleotides read TGTGCCAGCAGCTTAGTCGGGACAGGTTACGAGCAGTACTTC. The variable domain in full, with the rest retrieved from reference TRBV7-2 and TRBJ2-7, is GAGVSQSPSNKVTEKGKDVELRCDPISGHTALYWYRQSLGQGLEFLIYFQGNSAPDKSGLPSDRFSAERTGGSVSTLTIQRTQQEDSAVYLCASSLVGTGYEQYFGPGTRLTVT.

The rearrangement uses TRBV7-9 and TRBJ2-5; TRBD1 matches 7 bases. The CDR3 sequence is 16 residues long. Trimming removed 2 bases from V and 5 bases from J; junction bases left unmatched: 11. Germline V lookup: CDR1 SEHNR, CDR2 FQNEAQ (reference sequence). The CDR3 is CASSLFEGAGGETQYF. The CDR3 DNA sequence: TGTGCCAGCAGCTTATTCGAGGGGGCCGGCGGTGAGACCCAGTACTTC.

V gene TRBV4-3 combines with J gene TRBJ2-1, with 10 bases that match TRBD1. CDR1 is LGHNA and CDR2 is YSLEER in the germline V gene. The CDR3 totals 15 residues. J lost 4 bases, V lost 4 bases, and 4 bases had no gene match. In DNA form, the CDR3 reads TGCGCCAGCAGCCTAAGACAGGGGGCTTACAATGAGCAGTTCTTC. Its translation: CASSLRQGAYNEQFF.

The rearrangement joins TRBV4-1 to TRBJ2-1, with a weak D call TRBD2 (6 bases). CDR1 is MGHRA, CDR2 YSYEKL, per germline. V was pared by 0 bases and J by 12 bases, with 21 bases between. This CDR3 is built from 16 residues. In DNA, the CDR3 is TGCGCCAGCAGCCAAGATTCGGGGCTAGCGACATTCCCGCAGTTCTTC. It encodes CASSQDSGLATFPQFF.

V and J are TRBV12-5 and TRBJ2-1, with D unclear. V was trimmed by 1 base and J by 4 bases, leaving 8 bases between them. Germline CDR1 reads LGHNT; CDR2 reads FRNRAP. CDR3 length equals 14 residues. CDR3 region: CASGLGTPYNEQFF. The CDR3 coding sequence is TGTGCTAGTGGTTTGGGGACGCCGTACAATGAGCAGTTCTTC.